This T cell receptor (beta chain) appears in the sequencing data of a study of blood T cell repertoires in COVID-19. At the level of the study: Some COVID-19 samples were acute and others convalescent; all came from the United States, Italy and Spain.

The cohort comprised adults aged 18 to 89 years residing in about two dozen US areas. The method was immunoSEQ multiplex PCR; TCRdb's version includes in-frame clones alone and lacks a portion of them. Of fewer than 150,000 clones in the sample, approximately 80% are singletons; the top ten hold 1.5% to 2%. The trim removed 2 bases at V and 10 bases at J, leaving 4 bases unmatched. The germline CDR1 and CDR2 sequences are LGHNT and FRNRAP. This CDR3 has 13 residues. Sequenced sample: PBMCs or T cells enriched from blood (not recorded which). This chain links TRBV12-5 with TRBJ1-4; TRBD1 matches at 7 bases. The sequence was obtained from a woman aged 18-29 years who had been exposed to COVID-19. The DNA of the CDR3 is TGTGCTAGTGGTTTGAGACAGGGAGGAAAACTGTTTTTT. Translating it yields CASGLRQGGKLFF. Full variable domain (remainder filled in from reference TRBV12-5 and TRBJ1-4): DARVTQTPRHKVTEMGQEVTMRCQPILGHNTVFWYRQTMMQGLELLAYFRNRAPLDDSGMPKDRFSAEMPDATLATLKIQPSEPRDSAVYFCASGLRQGGKLFFGSGTQLSVL.